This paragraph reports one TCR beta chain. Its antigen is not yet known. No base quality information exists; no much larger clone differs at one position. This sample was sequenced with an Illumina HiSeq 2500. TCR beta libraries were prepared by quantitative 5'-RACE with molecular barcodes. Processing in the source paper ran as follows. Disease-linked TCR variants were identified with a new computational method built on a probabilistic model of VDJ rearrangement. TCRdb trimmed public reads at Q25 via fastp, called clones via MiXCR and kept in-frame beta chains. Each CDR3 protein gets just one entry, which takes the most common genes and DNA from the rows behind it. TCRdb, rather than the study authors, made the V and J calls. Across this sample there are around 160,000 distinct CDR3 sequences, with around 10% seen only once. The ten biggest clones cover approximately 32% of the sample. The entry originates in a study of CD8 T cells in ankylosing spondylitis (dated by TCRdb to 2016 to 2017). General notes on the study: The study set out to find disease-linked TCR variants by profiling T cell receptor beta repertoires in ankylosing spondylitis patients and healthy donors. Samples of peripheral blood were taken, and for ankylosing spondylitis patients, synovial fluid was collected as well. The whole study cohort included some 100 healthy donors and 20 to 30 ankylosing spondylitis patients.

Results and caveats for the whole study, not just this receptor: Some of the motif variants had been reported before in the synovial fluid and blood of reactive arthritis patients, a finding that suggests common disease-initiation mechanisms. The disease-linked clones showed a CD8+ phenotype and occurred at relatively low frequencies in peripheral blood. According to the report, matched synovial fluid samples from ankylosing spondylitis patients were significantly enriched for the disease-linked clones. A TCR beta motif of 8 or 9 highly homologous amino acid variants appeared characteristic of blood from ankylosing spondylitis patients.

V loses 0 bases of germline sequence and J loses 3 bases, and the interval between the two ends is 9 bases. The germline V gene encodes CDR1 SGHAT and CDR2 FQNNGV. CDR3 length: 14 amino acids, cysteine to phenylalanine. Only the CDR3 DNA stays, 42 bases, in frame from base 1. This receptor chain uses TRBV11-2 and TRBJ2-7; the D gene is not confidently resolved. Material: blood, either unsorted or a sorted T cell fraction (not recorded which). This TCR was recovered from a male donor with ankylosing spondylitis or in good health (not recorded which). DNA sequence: TGTGCCAGCAGCTTAGAGTTTGGGGACTACGAGCAGTACTTC. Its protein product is CASSLEFGDYEQYF.